Below are 31 T cell receptor beta chains sequenced from a single sample in a study of chemoradiotherapy in HPV16-positive cancers. Clones were sequenced by immunoSEQ multiplex PCR, and TCRdb holds only the in-frame ones, with some missing. The sample records fewer than 40,000 clones, 80% being singletons. Source: blood, taken from a patient who underwent chemoradiotherapy. Source of these receptors: a human donor with HPV-associated anogenital cancer.

V gene TRBV6-6 combines with J gene TRBJ2-6; no firm D call. The CDR3 totals 12 residues. V was trimmed by 7 bases and J by 18 bases, leaving 19 bases between them. The germline gives CDR1 MNHNY, CDR2 SVGAGI (reference sequence). The chain's CDR3 is CASTPGSGAKTF. Written as DNA, the CDR3 is TGTGCCAGCACCCCTGGGTCCGGAGCTAAGACTTTC.

This chain joins TRBV19 and TRBJ1-4; possible D gene TRBD1, 6 bases. The germline gives CDR1 LNHDA, CDR2 SQIVND (reference sequence). Trimming shortened V by 6 bases and J by 8 bases, and 22 bases separated the two germline ends. This CDR3 comprises 16 residues. CDR3 coding DNA: TGTGCCAGTAGCCATCCTGGAGGGGGGTCGGGGGAAAAACTGTTTTTT. Translation gives CASSHPGGGSGEKLFF. Full variable domain (remainder filled in from reference TRBV19 and TRBJ1-4): DGGITQSPKYLFRKEGQNVTLSCEQNLNHDAMYWYRQDPGQGLRLIYYSQIVNDFQKGDIAEGYSVSREKKESFPLTVTSAQKNPTAFYLCASSHPGGGSGEKLFFGSGTQLSVL.

The genes are TRBV19 and TRBJ1-5; D is unresolved. The V end was cut by 2 bases, the J end by 4 bases, with 12 bases between. Germline values: CDR1 LNHDA, CDR2 SQIVND (reference sequence). This CDR3 region has 15 residues. The CDR3 loop is CASSIYFTANQPQHF. Written as DNA, the CDR3 is TGTGCCAGTAGTATATACTTTACGGCTAATCAGCCCCAGCATTTT.

This clone was counted only a few times. The genes are TRBV5-1 and TRBJ1-1; D not certain. This CDR3 comprises 14 residues. Trimming shortened V by 0 bases and J by 3 bases, and 9 bases separated the two germline ends. Germline CDR1 SGHRS, CDR2 YFSETQ. The CDR3 sequence: CASSLGQAHTEAFF. The CDR3, as DNA: TGCGCCAGCAGCTTGGGTCAGGCTCACACTGAAGCTTTCTTT. The entire variable domain, with the rest obtained from reference TRBV5-1 and TRBJ1-1, is as follows: KAGVTQTPRYLIKTRGQQVTLSCSPISGHRSVSWYQQTPGQGLQFLFEYFSETQRNKGNFPGRFSGRQFSNSRSEMNVSTLELGDSALYLCASSLGQAHTEAFFGQGTRLTVV.

This clone was counted a few times. V gene TRBV7-2 combines with J gene TRBJ1-6; D remains unclear. Trimming shortened V by 6 bases and J by 7 bases, and 22 bases separated the two germline ends. The CDR3 loop spans 17 amino acids. Germline CDR1 and CDR2: SGHTA and FQGNSA. CDR3 sequence (DNA): TGTGCCAGCAGTCCGCTCGAGGGCACCATTGGGAATTCACCCCTCCACTTT. The encoded protein is CASSPLEGTIGNSPLHF. The full variable domain, its missing parts supplied by reference TRBV7-2 and TRBJ1-6, is GAGVSQSPSNKVTEKGKDVELRCDPISGHTALYWYRQSLGQGLEFLIYFQGNSAPDKSGLPSDRFSAERTGGSVSTLTIQRTQQEDSAVYLCASSPLEGTIGNSPLHFGNGTRLTVT.

This clone was counted only a few times. The chain uses TRBV27 and TRBJ1-6; possible D gene TRBD1, 6 bases. The CDR3 length is 16 residues. CDR1 MNHEY and CDR2 SMNVEV come from the germline V gene (reference sequence). V lost 3 bases to trimming and J lost 10 bases, with 19 bases between them. The CDR3 protein is CASSFDGYRARSPLHF. For the CDR3, the DNA is TGTGCCAGCAGTTTTGACGGGTACAGGGCACGGTCACCCCTCCACTTT.

V and J are TRBV13 and TRBJ1-2; 8 nucleotides agree with TRBD1. The CDR3 is 14 amino acids. In germline, CDR1 is PRHDT, CDR2 FYEKMQ (reference sequence). With V trimmed by 5 bases and J by 6 bases, 8 bases remained unmatched. The CDR3 is CASSSEQGVDGYTF. For the CDR3, the DNA is TGTGCCAGCAGCAGTGAACAGGGGGTGGATGGCTACACCTTC.

Note on this clone: The same CDR3 arises from other DNA sequences in this sample as well. The chain carries TRBV5-1 and TRBJ2-7, with TRBD1 identical over 11 bases. The germline V gene encodes CDR1 SGHRS and CDR2 YFSETQ. This CDR3 region has 14 residues. Losses at the gene ends were 4 bases for V and 5 bases for J; bases not matched to a gene: 5. CDR3 protein: CASSEGQGVDEQYF. For the CDR3, the DNA is TGCGCCAGCAGCGAGGGACAGGGGGTCGACGAGCAGTACTTC.

The chain recombines TRBV7-2 with TRBJ2-5, with D tentatively TRBD2 (6 bases). Germline lookup yields CDR1 SGHTA and CDR2 FQGNSA. Trimming took off 0 bases at V and 2 bases at J, with 10 bases between the two ends. CDR3 length: 15 residues. CDR3: CASSLAAGKQETQYF. DNA for the CDR3: TGTGCCAGCAGCTTAGCTGCGGGGAAACAAGAGACCCAGTACTTC.

The chain carries TRBV7-9 and TRBJ2-1; 8 nucleotides match TRBD2. The germline V gene encodes CDR1 SEHNR and CDR2 FQNEAQ (reference sequence). This CDR3 has 14 residues. J lost 5 bases, V lost 3 bases, and 3 bases had no gene match. The CDR3 DNA is TGTGCCAGCAGCTTGTTAGCGGGGCACAATGAGCAGTTCTTC. This translates into CASSLLAGHNEQFF. The full variable domain, its missing parts supplied by reference TRBV7-9 and TRBJ2-1, is DTGVSQNPRHKITKRGQNVTFRCDPISEHNRLYWYRQTLGQGPEFLTYFQNEAQLEKSRLLSDRFSAERPKGSFSTLEIQRTEQGDSAMYLCASSLLAGHNEQFFGPGTRLTVL.

The gene calls are TRBV2 and TRBJ1-3; 7 bases align to TRBD1. The CDR3 covers 16 residues. Germline values: CDR1 SNHLY, CDR2 FYNNEI. The ends lost 5 bases at V and 0 bases at J; junction bases unmatched: 7. CDR3 protein: CASSWSTGISGNTIYF. The DNA of the CDR3 is TGTGCCAGCAGTTGGTCGACAGGGATCTCTGGAAACACCATATATTTT.

The chain recombines TRBV11-1 with TRBJ1-1; weak D call: TRBD1 (6 bases). The germline V gene encodes CDR1 SGHAT and CDR2 FQDESV (reference sequence). There are 17 residues in the CDR3. Trimming stripped 1 base from V and 0 bases from J, with 15 bases between. The CDR3 DNA reads TGTGCCAGCAGCTTAGAGATGGGGGCTATAGTGAACACTGAAGCTTTCTTT. The encoded protein is CASSLEMGAIVNTEAFF.

The rearrangement joins TRBV19 to TRBJ1-5, with TRBD1 matching 9 bases. Per the germline V gene, CDR1 is LNHDA and CDR2 is SQIVND (reference sequence). The CDR3 loop spans 14 amino acids. The ends lost 6 bases at V and 6 bases at J; junction bases unmatched: 6. This CDR3 reads CASRSGTGFQPQHF. In DNA, the CDR3 is TGTGCCAGTAGGTCAGGGACAGGGTTTCAGCCCCAGCATTTT.

The chain couples TRBV9 to TRBJ2-1; 7 nucleotides match TRBD2. The ends lost 7 bases at V and 6 bases at J; junction bases unmatched: 7. This CDR3 comprises 13 residues. The germline V gene has CDR1 SGDLS and CDR2 YYNGEE. The CDR3 region is CASGSGYVNEQFF. The CDR3 DNA is TGTGCCAGCGGTAGCGGGTACGTCAATGAGCAGTTCTTC. Complete variable domain (other parts from reference TRBV9 and TRBJ2-1): DSGVTQTPKHLITATGQRVTLRCSPRSGDLSVYWYQQSLDQGLQFLIQYYNGEERAKGNILERFSAQQFPDLHSELNLSSLELGDSALYFCASGSGYVNEQFFGPGTRLTVL.

The chain links TRBV5-8 to TRBJ2-5, with TRBD1 identical over 8 bases. V shed 4 bases, J shed 0 bases, and the junction held 8 bases outside the gene matches. The CDR3 loop spans 16 amino acids. Germline V gene data show CDR1 as SGHTS and CDR2 as YDEGEE. As DNA, the CDR3 is TGTGCCAGCAGCAAAGGGACAGGAGAATACCAAGAGACCCAGTACTTC. It is translated as CASSKGTGEYQETQYF.

The chain links TRBV7-9 to TRBJ1-4, with unresolved D. Germline V gene data show CDR1 as SEHNR and CDR2 as FQNEAQ (reference sequence). The CDR3 loop spans 16 amino acids. Trimming shortened V by 1 base and J by 3 bases, and 12 bases separated the two germline ends. CDR3 in amino acids: CASSLVSGSANEKLFF. CDR3 coding DNA: TGTGCCAGCAGCTTAGTGTCGGGATCGGCTAATGAAAAACTGTTTTTT. Drawing the rest from reference TRBV7-9 and TRBJ1-4, the complete variable domain is DTGVSQNPRHKITKRGQNVTFRCDPISEHNRLYWYRQTLGQGPEFLTYFQNEAQLEKSRLLSDRFSAERPKGSFSTLEIQRTEQGDSAMYLCASSLVSGSANEKLFFGSGTQLSVL.

This chain joins TRBV5-4 and TRBJ1-1; D not resolved. The CDR3 has 13 residues. The V end was cut by 0 bases, the J end by 5 bases, with 8 bases between. Germline-derived CDR1 and CDR2 are SGHNT and YYREEE (reference sequence). For the CDR3, the DNA is TGTGCCAGCAGCTTGGATGTCGAAACTGAAGCTTTCTTT. It yields the protein CASSLDVETEAFF.

The chain carries TRBV5-6 and TRBJ1-5; 8 nucleotides align to TRBD1. CDR3 length: 14 amino acids. V dropped 4 bases and J dropped 6; count of bases not matched to a gene: 6. Germline V lookup: CDR1 SGHDT, CDR2 YYEEEE. The CDR3 loop reads CASSLGQGGQPQHF. The CDR3 DNA follows: TGTGCCAGCAGCCTCGGACAGGGTGGTCAGCCCCAGCATTTT.

The chain uses TRBV5-1 and TRBJ2-3, with D possibly being TRBD1 (5 bases). V gave up 4 bases and J gave up 2 bases, with 11 bases separating them. The V gene's germline CDR1 is SGHRS and CDR2 YFSETQ. The CDR3 sequence is 14 residues long. CDR3 in amino acids: CASSTDSNTDTQYF. The CDR3 DNA is TGCGCCAGCAGCACAGACAGCAACACAGATACGCAGTATTTT.

V usage is TRBV11-2 and J usage is TRBJ2-1, with D possibly being TRBD1 (6 bases). V was trimmed by 4 bases and J by 2 bases, leaving 12 bases between them. Germline V CDR1 and CDR2: SGHAT, FQNNGV. The CDR3 covers 15 residues. CDR3: CASSYVQGTYNEQFF. The DNA for the CDR3 is TGTGCCAGCAGCTATGTGCAGGGGACCTACAATGAGCAGTTCTTC.

Note on this clone: One junction end does not reproduce the germline sequence, and a read error may be involved. The chain joins TRBV13 to TRBJ2-7, with a weak D call TRBD1 (5 bases). The CDR3 loop spans 12 amino acids. Germline V gene lookup returns CDR1 PRHDT and CDR2 FYEKMQ (reference sequence). CDR3 in amino acids: CASSSDSLEVDF. The CDR3 DNA is TGTGCCAGCAGCTCAGACAGTCTCGAGGTCGACTTC.

V usage is TRBV5-1 and J usage is TRBJ2-3; the D is unclear. Germline assignment: CDR1 SGHRS and CDR2 YFSETQ. This CDR3 has 14 amino acids. V shed 0 bases and J shed 0 bases, with 5 bases lying between them. DNA for the CDR3: TGCGCCAGCAGCTTGGGGCAGAGCACAGATACGCAGTATTTT. This sequence encodes CASSLGQSTDTQYF.

This chain connects TRBV7-2 to TRBJ2-1; TRBD2 agrees at 10 bases. CDR1 and CDR2 (germline): SGHTA, FQGNSA. The trim removed 6 bases at V and 7 bases at J, leaving 9 bases unmatched. The length of the CDR3 is 15 residues. The CDR3 DNA is TGTGCCAGCAGTACAAAGCGGGGGGGCGGGAATGAGCAGTTCTTC. Its translation: CASSTKRGGGNEQFF.

The V and J genes are TRBV4-1 and TRBJ1-1; possibly TRBD1 for D (5 bases). CDR1 and CDR2 (germline): MGHRA, YSYEKL. This CDR3 has 17 residues. Trimming stripped 4 bases from V and 3 bases from J, with 21 bases between. In DNA form, the CDR3 reads TGCGCCAGCAGCCCAGTGGGGACGGGACCGTCCCACACTGAAGCTTTCTTT. It encodes CASSPVGTGPSHTEAFF.

The DNA of the CDR3 is TGCGCCAGCAGCTTCGACGCGTTGAGCTCCTACGAGCAGTACTTC. Protein sequence: CASSFDALSSYEQYF. The chain combines TRBV5-1 with TRBJ2-7, with D unresolved. CDR1 is SGHRS, CDR2 YFSETQ, per germline. Trimming removed 2 bases at V and 0 bases at J, with 12 bases between. CDR3 length equals 15 residues. The full variable domain, rest sourced from reference TRBV5-1 and TRBJ2-7, is KAGVTQTPRYLIKTRGQQVTLSCSPISGHRSVSWYQQTPGQGLQFLFEYFSETQRNKGNFPGRFSGRQFSNSRSEMNVSTLELGDSALYLCASSFDALSSYEQYFGPGTRLTVT.

The chain employs TRBV1 and TRBJ2-3; TRBD2 reflects the table's D call only, with no check against the DNA. TRBV1 has pseudogene status. The CDR3 length is 15 residues. Here the CDR3 reads CTSIPEPYDTDTQYF. The DNA for the CDR3 is TGCACCAGCATCCCCGAGCCCTATGACACAGATACGCAGTATTTT.

The chain employs TRBV21-1 and TRBJ1-5. TRBV21-1 is a documented pseudogene. The CDR3 has 19 residues. CDR3 in amino acids: CASSKVGPNGEYSNQPQHF. In nucleotides, the CDR3 is TGTGCCAGCAGCAAAGTCGGTCCAAATGGCGAGTATAGCAATCAGCCCCAGCATTTT.

This clone was seen just once. CDR3 in amino acids: CASRRQNTKYEQYF. CDR3 nucleotides: TGTGCCAGCAGAAGACAGAACACTAAGTACGAGCAGTACTTC. The chain links TRBV28 to TRBJ2-7, with D possibly being TRBD1 (5 bases). The CDR3 is 14 amino acids. V was trimmed by 6 bases and J by 4 bases, leaving 16 bases between them. Germline V CDR1 and CDR2: MDHEN, SYDVKM.

This clone was observed a single time. The chain has TRBV30 and TRBJ1-4, with D maybe TRBD1 (6 bases). This CDR3 spans 14 amino acids. V lost 3 bases and J 1 base, leaving 9 bases between the germline ends. Germline V CDR1 and CDR2: GTSNPN, SVGIG (reference sequence). The CDR3 reads CAWRDRRTNEKLFF. The CDR3 bases are TGTGCCTGGAGAGACAGGAGAACTAATGAAAAACTGTTTTTT.

J is TRBJ2-3 and V is TRBV9; 8 bases map to TRBD2. Trimming removed 0 bases from V and 2 bases from J; junction bases left unmatched: 8. CDR1 and CDR2 from the germline V gene are SGDLS and YYNGEE. The CDR3 is 17 amino acids. This chain's CDR3 is CASSVVGAGGPTDTQYF. CDR3 bases: TGTGCCAGCAGCGTAGTCGGGGCGGGGGGACCCACAGATACGCAGTATTTT.

CDR3 in DNA: TGTGCCAGCAGCAGCGGGACAAGTGGAAACACCATATATTTT. Translating it yields CASSSGTSGNTIYF. The genes are TRBV7-9 and TRBJ1-3; a possible D gene is TRBD1 (6 bases). The germline CDR1 and CDR2 sequences are SEHNR and FQNEAQ (reference sequence). This CDR3 spans 14 amino acids. Trimming took off 5 bases at V and 3 bases at J, with 11 bases between the two ends.